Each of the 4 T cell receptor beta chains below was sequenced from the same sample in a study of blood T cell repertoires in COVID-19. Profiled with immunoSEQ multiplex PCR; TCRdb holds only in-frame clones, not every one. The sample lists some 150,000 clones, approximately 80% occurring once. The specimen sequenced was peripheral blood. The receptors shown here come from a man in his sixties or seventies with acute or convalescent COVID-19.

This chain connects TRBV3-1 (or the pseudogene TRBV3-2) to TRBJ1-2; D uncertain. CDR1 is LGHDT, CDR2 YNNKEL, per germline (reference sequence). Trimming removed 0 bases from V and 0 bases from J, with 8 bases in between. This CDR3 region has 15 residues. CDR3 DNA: TGTGCCAGCAGCCAAGAGGGCCTAACTAACTATGGCTACACCTTC. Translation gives CASSQEGLTNYGYTF.

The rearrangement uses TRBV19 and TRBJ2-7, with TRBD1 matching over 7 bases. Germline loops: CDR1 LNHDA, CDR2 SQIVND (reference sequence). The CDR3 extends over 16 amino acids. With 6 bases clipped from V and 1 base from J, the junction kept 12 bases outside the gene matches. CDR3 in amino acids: CASSPAGTVLSYEQYF. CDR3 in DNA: TGTGCCAGTAGCCCCGCCGGGACAGTCCTTTCCTACGAGCAGTACTTC.

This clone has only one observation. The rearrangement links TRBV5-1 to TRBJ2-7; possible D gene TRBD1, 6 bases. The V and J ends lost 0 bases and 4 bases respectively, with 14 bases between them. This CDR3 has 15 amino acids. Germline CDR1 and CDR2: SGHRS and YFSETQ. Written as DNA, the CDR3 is TGCGCCAGCAGCTTGGCTGTGACAGGAGTTTACGAGCAGTACTTC. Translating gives CASSLAVTGVYEQYF.

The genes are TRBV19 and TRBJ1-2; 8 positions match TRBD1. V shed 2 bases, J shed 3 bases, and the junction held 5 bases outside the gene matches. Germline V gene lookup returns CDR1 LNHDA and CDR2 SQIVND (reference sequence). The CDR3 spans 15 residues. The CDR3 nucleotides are TGTGCCAGTAGTATAACCGGGACAGGATACTATGGCTACACCTTC. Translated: CASSITGTGYYGYTF.